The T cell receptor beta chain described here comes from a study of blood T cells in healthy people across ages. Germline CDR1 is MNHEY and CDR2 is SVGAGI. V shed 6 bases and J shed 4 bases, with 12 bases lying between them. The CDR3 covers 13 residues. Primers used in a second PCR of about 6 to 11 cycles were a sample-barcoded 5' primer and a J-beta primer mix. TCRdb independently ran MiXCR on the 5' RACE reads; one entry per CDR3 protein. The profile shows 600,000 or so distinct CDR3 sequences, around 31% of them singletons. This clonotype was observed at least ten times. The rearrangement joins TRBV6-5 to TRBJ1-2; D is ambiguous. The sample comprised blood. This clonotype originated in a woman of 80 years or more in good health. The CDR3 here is CASSTGQTYGYTF. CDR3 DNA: TGTGCCAGCAGCACCGGGCAGACCTATGGCTACACCTTC.